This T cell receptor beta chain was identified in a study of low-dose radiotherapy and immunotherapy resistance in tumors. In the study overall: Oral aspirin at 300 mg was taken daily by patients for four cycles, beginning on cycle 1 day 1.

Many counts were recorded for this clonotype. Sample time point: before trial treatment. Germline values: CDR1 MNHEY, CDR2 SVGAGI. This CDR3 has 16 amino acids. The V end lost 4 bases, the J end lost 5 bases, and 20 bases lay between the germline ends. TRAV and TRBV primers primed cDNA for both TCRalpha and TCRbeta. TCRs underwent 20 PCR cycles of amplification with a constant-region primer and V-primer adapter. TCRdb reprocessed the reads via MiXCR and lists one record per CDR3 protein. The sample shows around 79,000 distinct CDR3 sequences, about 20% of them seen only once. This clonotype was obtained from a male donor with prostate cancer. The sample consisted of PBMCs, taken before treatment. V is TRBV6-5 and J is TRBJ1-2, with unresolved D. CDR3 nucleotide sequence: TGTGCCAGCAGTTCAAACCCAGGCGGACGCACATATGGCTACACCTTC. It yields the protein CASSSNPGGRTYGYTF.